The clone carrying this T cell receptor beta chain appeared once. V was shortened by 6 bases and J by 11 bases, with 20 bases between the two germline ends. CDR3 length: 14 amino acids. The germline V gene encodes CDR1 LGHDT and CDR2 YNNKEL (reference sequence). Some clones are missing from TCRdb's copy, which holds only in-frame ones; the method was immunoSEQ multiplex PCR. This table holds under 300,000 clones, 80% to 90% found once. The data are from a study of blood T cell repertoires in COVID-19. This chain links TRBV3-1 (or the pseudogene TRBV3-2) with TRBJ2-1; TRBD2 might be the D (6 bases). Specimen: PBMCs or T cells enriched from blood (not recorded which). The sequence came from a woman between 18 and 30 years old who had recovered from COVID-19. CDR3 sequence: CASSPLRLGWKQFF. The CDR3, as DNA: TGTGCCAGCAGTCCACTCCGACTAGGGTGGAAGCAGTTCTTC.